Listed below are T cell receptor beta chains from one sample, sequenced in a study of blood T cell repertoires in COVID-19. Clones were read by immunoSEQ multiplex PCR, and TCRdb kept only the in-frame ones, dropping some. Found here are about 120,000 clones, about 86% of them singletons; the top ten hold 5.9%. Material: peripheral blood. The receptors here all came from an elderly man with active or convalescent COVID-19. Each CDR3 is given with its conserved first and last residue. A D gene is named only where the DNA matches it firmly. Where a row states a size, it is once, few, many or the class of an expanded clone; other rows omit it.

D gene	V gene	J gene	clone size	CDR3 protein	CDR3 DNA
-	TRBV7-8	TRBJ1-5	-	CASSQGGAGSNQPQHF	TGTGCCAGCAGCCAGGGAGGGGCGGGCAGCAATCAGCCCCAGCATTTT
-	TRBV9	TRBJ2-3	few	CAQGRTDTQYF	TGTGCCCAGGGGCGAACAGATACGCAGTATTTT
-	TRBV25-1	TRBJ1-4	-	CASSRYSGEKLFF	TGTGCCAGCAGTCGATACAGTGGGGAAAAACTGTTTTTT
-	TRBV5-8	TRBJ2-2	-	CASSLNGAGELFF	TGTGCCAGCAGCTTGAACGGGGCCGGGGAGCTGTTTTTT
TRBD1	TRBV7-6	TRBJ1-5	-	CASSLVAGQGNQPQHF	TGTGCCAGCAGCTTAGTAGCGGGACAGGGAAATCAGCCCCAGCATTTT
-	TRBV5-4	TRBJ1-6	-	CASSLTDRDSPLHF	TGTGCCAGCAGCTTAACTGACCGGGATTCACCCCTCCACTTT
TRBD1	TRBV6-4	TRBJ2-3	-	CASSYTGADTQYF	TGTGCCAGCAGTTACACAGGGGCAGATACGCAGTATTTT
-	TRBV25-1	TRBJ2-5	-	CASSNRGATRTRQETQYF	TGTGCCAGCAGTAACCGCGGGGCGACTAGGACCAGACAAGAGACCCAGTACTTC
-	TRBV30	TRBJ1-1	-	CAGGEGNTEAFF	TGTGCAGGAGGGGAGGGGAACACTGAAGCTTTCTTT
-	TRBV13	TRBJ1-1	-	CASSTAGGYNEAFF	TGTGCCAGCAGCACGGCGGGGGGCTACAATGAAGCTTTCTTT
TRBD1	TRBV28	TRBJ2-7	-	CASSRRDRAFGEQYF	TGTGCCAGCAGTCGCCGGGACAGGGCGTTTGGGGAGCAGTACTTC
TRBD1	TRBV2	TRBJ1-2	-	CASMGQGAPPSPYGYTF	TGTGCCAGCATGGGACAGGGAGCCCCTCCTTCGCCCTATGGCTACACCTTC
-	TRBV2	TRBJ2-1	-	CASSDGRALGYDEQFF	TGTGCCAGCAGTGACGGGCGGGCCCTGGGTTACGATGAGCAGTTCTTC
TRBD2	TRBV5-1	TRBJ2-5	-	CASSGLLAGAESQYF	TGCGCCAGCAGCGGCCTACTAGCGGGGGCCGAGTCCCAGTACTTC
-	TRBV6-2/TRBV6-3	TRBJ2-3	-	CASSRSGGYTDTQYF	TGTGCCAGCAGTCGCTCCGGGGGTTACACAGATACGCAGTATTTT
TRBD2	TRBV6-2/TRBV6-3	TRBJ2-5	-	CASSYALAGAVSQKTQYF	TGTGCCAGCAGTTACGCGCTAGCGGGGGCCGTCTCCCAAAAGACCCAGTACTTC